The source of this T cell receptor beta chain is a study of STAT5B mutations in CD4+ large granular lymphocyte leukemia. General study points: TRBV06-family usage was enriched in top patient clones (8/27) versus controls (2/35). Higher CD4+ than CD8+ T-LGLL clonality might reflect small sample size.

Trimming removed 1 base from V and 5 bases from J, with 11 bases in between. CDR1 SGHTA and CDR2 FQGTGA come from the germline V gene. CDR3 length: 14 residues. To note about this clone: Its antigen is still unknown.

Profiled with immunoSEQ multiplex PCR; TCRdb holds only in-frame clones, not every one. Found here are tens of thousands of clones, over 60% of them singletons; the top ten hold approximately 2.8%. V usage is TRBV7-3 and J usage is TRBJ2-5; no clear D. The sequence was collected from a human donor in good health. The specimen was CD4+ T cells from blood buffy coats. The CDR3, as DNA: TGTGCCAGCAGCTTAAGGGCAGGCCTGGAGACCCAGTACTTC. Translated: CASSLRAGLETQYF.